These 15 T cell receptor beta chains were all obtained from the same sample, sequenced in a study of CD8 T cells in Susac syndrome. With random hexamers, reverse transcription was performed on 0.5 to 1 ug of RNA. TCRdb passed the immunoSEQ multiplex PCR reads through MiXCR, listing each CDR3 protein once. The sample records around 270,000 distinct CDR3 sequences, about 88% being singletons. Sequencing was performed on CD8+ T cells from PBMCs. These TCRs come from a human donor with multiple sclerosis.

The chain employs TRBV15 and TRBJ2-1; no clear D. The CDR3 has 17 amino acids. Trimming took 5 bases from V and 4 from J, leaving 21 bases between them. Per the germline V gene, CDR1 is LNHNV and CDR2 is YYDKDF (reference sequence). The CDR3: CATSAEVRVTLYNEQFF. Written as DNA, the CDR3 is TGTGCCACCAGCGCAGAGGTCCGCGTCACCTTGTACAATGAGCAGTTCTTC.

The chain's CDR3 is CASSMGLASTDTQYF. For the CDR3, the DNA is TGTGCCAGCAGCATGGGACTAGCGTCCACAGATACGCAGTATTTT. The J gene is TRBJ2-3, the V gene TRBV28, with TRBD2 identical over 10 bases. CDR1 and CDR2 from the germline V gene are MDHEN and SYDVKM. V lost 6 bases and J lost 2; bases outside the gene matches: 5. The CDR3 sequence is 15 residues long.

The J gene is TRBJ2-2, the V gene TRBV7-9; D possibly uses TRBD1 or TRBD2 (5 bases each). Looked up from germline, CDR1 is SEHNR and CDR2 is FQNEAQ (reference sequence). The CDR3 covers 18 residues. With 5 bases removed from V and 0 bases from J, the gap between germline ends came to 19 bases. The CDR3 loop reads CASSHALFGGPNTGELFF. CDR3 DNA: TGTGCCAGCAGCCACGCCCTGTTTGGGGGACCGAACACCGGGGAGCTGTTTTTT.

J is TRBJ2-1 and V is TRBV10-3, with a weak D call TRBD1 (6 bases). The V end lost 3 bases, the J end lost 0 bases, and 15 bases lay between the germline ends. Germline CDR1 is ENHRY and CDR2 is SYGVKD. The CDR3 totals 17 residues. As DNA, the CDR3 is TGTGCCATCAGTGATATAACGGGGACACACTCCTACAATGAGCAGTTCTTC. Amino acid sequence: CAISDITGTHSYNEQFF.

The chain recombines TRBV6-6 with TRBJ1-2; 8 bases match TRBD1. There are 15 residues in the CDR3. Trimming removed 0 bases from V and 5 bases from J; junction bases left unmatched: 5. The germline gives CDR1 MNHNY, CDR2 SVGAGI (reference sequence). In nucleotides, the CDR3 is TGTGCCAGCAGTTACTCACCAGGGGGCAATTATGGCTACACCTTC. Translated: CASSYSPGGNYGYTF.

A few counts support this clonotype. The genes are TRBV6-6 and TRBJ2-7, with D hard to call. The CDR3 has 14 amino acids. CDR1 is MNHNY, CDR2 SVGAGI, per germline (reference sequence). The V end lost 0 bases, the J end lost 4 bases, and 10 bases lay between the germline ends. CDR3 nucleotide sequence: TGTGCCAGCAGTTACTCGGGCCCTGCGTACGAGCAGTACTTC. Its translation is CASSYSGPAYEQYF.

V gene TRBV6-5 combines with J gene TRBJ2-1; 9 bases map to TRBD2. The CDR3 covers 14 residues. Per the germline V gene, CDR1 is MNHEY and CDR2 is SVGAGI. V gave up 8 bases and J gave up 7 bases; unmatched junction bases: 9. The CDR3 protein is CASGLATRGNEQFF. The CDR3 region has the DNA TGTGCCAGCGGACTAGCGACCCGTGGGAATGAGCAGTTCTTC.

This rearrangement joins TRBV1 to TRBJ2-3; TRBD2, the table's D call, lacks a check against the DNA. TRBV1 is deemed a pseudogene. The CDR3 has 21 amino acids. The CDR3 protein is CTSSQDVLGLAGGPSGNTQYF. CDR3 DNA sequence: TGCACCAGCAGCCAAGATGTGTTAGGACTAGCGGGAGGGCCGTCTGGAAATACGCAGTATTTT.

The chain is built from TRBV13 and TRBJ2-1; TRBD2 aligns across 10 bases. This CDR3 is 16 amino acids long. Per the germline V gene, CDR1 is PRHDT and CDR2 is FYEKMQ (reference sequence). After removal of 5 bases from V and 1 base from J, the junction contained 5 bases not matched to a gene. The CDR3 DNA sequence: TGTGCCAGCAGCGGTACTAGCGGGGTGTCCTACAATGAGCAGTTCTTC. Amino acids: CASSGTSGVSYNEQFF.

This chain joins TRBV20-1 and TRBJ1-1; D uncertain. CDR1 and CDR2 (germline): DFQATT, SNEGSKA (reference sequence). Trimming pared 5 bases from V and 8 bases from J, leaving 21 bases between. CDR3 size: 14 residues. CDR3: CSAGKEGFLLEAFF. The CDR3 region has the DNA TGCAGTGCTGGAAAGGAGGGTTTTTTATTAGAAGCTTTCTTT.

The chain links TRBV9 to TRBJ2-2; D is unclear. V was cut by 0 bases and J by 6 bases, with 6 bases left in between. Looked up from germline, CDR1 is SGDLS and CDR2 is YYNGEE. This CDR3 has 13 residues. The CDR3 DNA follows: TGTGCCAGCAGCGTAGTTGGGTCCGGGGAGCTGTTTTTT. It is translated as CASSVVGSGELFF. Full variable domain (remainder filled in from reference TRBV9 and TRBJ2-2): DSGVTQTPKHLITATGQRVTLRCSPRSGDLSVYWYQQSLDQGLQFLIQYYNGEERAKGNILERFSAQQFPDLHSELNLSSLELGDSALYFCASSVVGSGELFFGEGSRLTVL.

This chain uses TRBV11-3 with TRBJ2-2, with 7 bases that match TRBD2. Germline V lookup: CDR1 SGHNT, CDR2 YENEEA. The V and J ends lost 3 bases and 4 bases, in that order; junction bases with no gene match: 8. CDR3 length equals 16 residues. The CDR3 nucleotides read TGTGCCAGCAGCTTGTGGGGGACGGGAGGCACCGGGGAGCTGTTTTTT. Protein: CASSLWGTGGTGELFF.

J is TRBJ2-2 and V is TRBV29-1, with TRBD1 as a possible D gene (5 bases). V lost 0 bases and J 2 bases, leaving 13 bases between the germline ends. The germline gives CDR1 SQVTM, CDR2 ANQGSEA. This CDR3 spans 16 amino acids. The CDR3 DNA follows: TGCAGCGTTGAAGATCTTCGGCAGGGTAACACCGGGGAGCTGTTTTTT. Its translation is CSVEDLRQGNTGELFF.

This clonotype was picked up one time. The chain couples TRBV20-1 to TRBJ1-1, with D maybe TRBD1 (5 bases). Trimming took off 5 bases at V and 0 bases at J, with 10 bases between the two ends. Germline CDR1 DFQATT, CDR2 SNEGSKA (reference sequence). CDR3 size: 13 residues. The CDR3 sequence: CSASDRLNTEAFF. CDR3 nucleotides: TGCAGTGCTTCTGACAGATTGAACACTGAAGCTTTCTTT.

This rearrangement joins TRBV20-1 to TRBJ2-3; D possibly corresponds to TRBD2 (5 bases). V lost 1 base, J lost 2 bases, and 10 bases lay in between. CDR3 size: 14 residues. Germline CDR1 DFQATT, CDR2 SNEGSKA (reference sequence). The CDR3 nucleotides are TGCAGTGCTAGAGCGGACTCAGCCACAGATACGCAGTATTTT. Its protein product is CSARADSATDTQYF.